Below, 28 T cell receptor beta chains from the same sample are listed, as sequenced in a study of blood T cell repertoires in COVID-19. The repertoire was sequenced with immunoSEQ multiplex PCR; TCRdb's copy has only in-frame clones and lacks some. The repertoire holds around 100,000 clones, with 90% as singletons. Material: peripheral blood. These receptor sequences come from a man in his fifties with acute or convalescent COVID-19.

The chain joins TRBV5-1 to TRBJ1-3; the D is unclear. V was trimmed by 0 bases and J by 2 bases, leaving 9 bases between them. Germline-derived CDR1 and CDR2 are SGHRS and YFSETQ. The CDR3 is 15 residues long. Here the CDR3 reads CASSLDSLAGNTIYF. CDR3 nucleotides: TGCGCCAGCAGCTTGGACAGTTTGGCTGGAAACACCATATATTTT.

This rearrangement joins TRBV10-3 to TRBJ1-5; D may be TRBD1 (5 bases). V lost 4 bases and J lost 5, with 6 bases in between. The CDR3 has 12 residues. In germline, CDR1 is ENHRY, CDR2 SYGVKD. The CDR3 loop reads CAISAGDQPQHF. For the CDR3, the DNA is TGTGCCATCAGTGCGGGGGATCAGCCCCAGCATTTT.

The chain employs TRBV4-3 and TRBJ1-2; D not resolved. The CDR3 contains 15 residues. V was shortened by 1 base and J by 2 bases, with 11 bases between the two germline ends. Germline CDR1 reads LGHNA; CDR2 reads YSLEER. The CDR3 here is CASSQGYPGNYGYTF. The CDR3 DNA reads as TGCGCCAGCAGCCAAGGATATCCAGGCAACTATGGCTACACCTTC.

This chain links TRBV6-5 with TRBJ2-3; 9 bases map to TRBD2. Per the germline V gene, CDR1 is MNHEY and CDR2 is SVGAGI. Unmatched junction bases numbered 7, after V lost 3 bases and J lost 6 bases. This CDR3 is 15 amino acids long. DNA for the CDR3: TGTGCCAGCAGTTATCTAGAGCGGGGGGCGGATACGCAGTATTTT. Residues: CASSYLERGADTQYF.

V gene TRBV4-1 combines with J gene TRBJ1-2; TRBD1 matches 8 bases. This CDR3 region has 14 residues. V lost 0 bases to trimming and J lost 8 bases; unmatched junction nucleotides: 5. Germline-derived CDR1 and CDR2 are MGHRA and YSYEKL. The chain's CDR3 is CASSQESRGQGYTF. In DNA form, the CDR3 reads TGCGCCAGCAGCCAAGAAAGCAGGGGGCAAGGCTACACCTTC.

The rearrangement uses TRBV7-9 and TRBJ2-2; tentatively, D is TRBD2 (6 bases). The V end lost 5 bases, the J end lost 1 base, and 17 bases lay between the germline ends. Germline CDR1 reads SEHNR; CDR2 reads FQNEAQ (reference sequence). CDR3 length equals 17 residues. DNA of the CDR3: TGTGCCAGCAGCCCTCTGTCGGGACTGCTGAACACCGGGGAGCTGTTTTTT. This codes for CASSPLSGLLNTGELFF. Full variable domain (remainder filled in from reference TRBV7-9 and TRBJ2-2): DTGVSQNPRHKITKRGQNVTFRCDPISEHNRLYWYRQTLGQGPEFLTYFQNEAQLEKSRLLSDRFSAERPKGSFSTLEIQRTEQGDSAMYLCASSPLSGLLNTGELFFGEGSRLTVL.

CDR3 nucleotides: TGTGCCAGCTCACTTCCCAAGACAGGGGCAGTTACGCAGTATTTT. It codes for CASSLPKTGAVTQYF. This chain joins TRBV18 and TRBJ2-3; TRBD1 agrees at 8 bases. CDR3 length equals 15 residues. From germline, CDR1 is KGHSH and CDR2 LQKENI. Trimming at V came to 4 bases and at J to 8 bases, leaving 11 bases not matched to a gene.

The gene calls are TRBV11-3 and TRBJ2-5; TRBD1 agrees at 7 bases. CDR1 and CDR2 from the germline V gene are SGHNT and YENEEA. Germline trimming cut 5 bases from V and 5 bases from J; bases unmatched to any gene: 8. The CDR3 contains 14 residues. The CDR3 region is CASSTRDSLETQYF. The CDR3 nucleotides read TGTGCCAGCAGCACGAGGGACAGTTTGGAGACCCAGTACTTC.

The V call is TRBV11-3, the J call TRBJ1-1; tentative D call: TRBD1 (6 bases). Germline-derived CDR1 and CDR2 are SGHNT and YENEEA. The CDR3 is 18 amino acids. Trimming took 0 bases from V and 1 from J, leaving 18 bases between them. The CDR3 DNA is TGTGCCAGCAGCTTAGACAGGGGTCTTATAGAGCCGAACACTGAAGCTTTCTTT. This codes for CASSLDRGLIEPNTEAFF.

The J gene is TRBJ2-1, the V gene TRBV6-5; 14 bases fit TRBD2. CDR3 length equals 15 residues. Per the germline V gene, CDR1 is MNHEY and CDR2 is SVGAGI. Trimming cost V 4 bases and J 8 bases; bases outside gene matches: 4. CDR3 region: CASSSGLAGVYEQFF. Written as DNA, the CDR3 is TGTGCCAGCAGTTCGGGACTAGCGGGAGTTTATGAGCAGTTCTTC.

This clone was observed a single time. The chain joins TRBV19 to TRBJ1-2; D ambiguous. Trimming shortened V by 3 bases and J by 7 bases, and 6 bases separated the two germline ends. CDR3 length: 11 amino acids. Germline assignment: CDR1 LNHDA and CDR2 SQIVND (reference sequence). The CDR3, as DNA: TGTGCCAGTAGTATTGAGGTTGGCTACACCTTC. It translates to CASSIEVGYTF.

This clone turned up a few times. The genes are TRBV2 and TRBJ1-5, with a possible D match to TRBD1 (5 bases). In germline, CDR1 is SNHLY, CDR2 FYNNEI. Between the trimmed V and J ends, which lost 3 bases and 6 bases, there was a span of 6 bases. This CDR3 has 12 residues. CDR3 in amino acids: CASSDRAQPQHF. DNA of the CDR3: TGTGCCAGCAGTGACAGGGCTCAGCCCCAGCATTTT.

This rearrangement joins TRBV25-1 to TRBJ2-7, with D maybe TRBD2 (5 bases). Germline-derived CDR1 and CDR2 are MGHDK and SYGVNS. The ends were cut back, 8 bases at V and 3 bases at J, with 8 bases in the middle. The CDR3 sequence is 11 residues long. CDR3 sequence: CASGLGYEQYF. The CDR3 nucleotides read TGTGCCAGCGGACTCGGCTACGAGCAGTACTTC.

CDR3: CTSSHQIGRQETQYF. The DNA for the CDR3 is TGCACCAGCAGCCATCAAATAGGGAGGCAAGAGACCCAGTACTTC. V usage is TRBV1 and J usage is TRBJ2-5; TRBD2, as called in the table, went unchecked against the DNA. TRBV1 is deemed a pseudogene. The CDR3 is 15 amino acids.

This chain uses TRBV5-4 with TRBJ2-7; 7 bases match TRBD2. Unmatched junction bases numbered 9, after V lost 4 bases and J lost 2 bases. The germline CDR1 and CDR2 sequences are SGHNT and YYREEE (reference sequence). The length of the CDR3 is 15 residues. CDR3 bases: TGTGCCAGCAGCCCTGCGAGACTAGCACCCTACGAGCAGTACTTC. Translating it yields CASSPARLAPYEQYF.

The rearrangement joins TRBV9 to TRBJ1-2, with D unresolved. Germline values: CDR1 SGDLS, CDR2 YYNGEE. V was clipped by 0 bases and J by 5 bases, with 11 bases between them. This CDR3 has 14 residues. CDR3 nucleotides: TGTGCCAGCAGCGTAGGGTCCGTCGGGTATGGCTACACCTTC. Translation gives CASSVGSVGYGYTF.

The CDR3 loop reads CASSGPPGGIGETQYF. DNA for the CDR3: TGTGCCAGCAGTGGTCCTCCGGGCGGGATTGGGGAGACCCAGTACTTC. The gene calls are TRBV2 and TRBJ2-5; possible D gene TRBD2, 6 bases. Deletions cut 4 bases from V and 5 bases from J, with 20 bases between. CDR1 and CDR2 from the germline V gene are SNHLY and FYNNEI. The length of the CDR3 is 16 residues.

This chain uses TRBV27 with TRBJ1-2; 7 bases map to TRBD1. V gave up 6 bases and J gave up 4 bases; unmatched junction bases: 17. The CDR3 runs 17 residues. CDR1 is MNHEY and CDR2 is SMNVEV in the germline V gene (reference sequence). CDR3 bases: TGTGCCAGCAGCGCCGACAGGGTGAGGCGGGAGGGCTATGGCTACACCTTC. Translation gives CASSADRVRREGYGYTF.

The chain uses TRBV5-1 and TRBJ1-4; 9 bases are a match to TRBD1. This CDR3 comprises 15 residues. Germline V lookup: CDR1 SGHRS, CDR2 YFSETQ. V lost 1 base, J lost 4 bases, and 2 bases stayed unmatched. CDR3 sequence: CASSLLGQGNEKLFF. The CDR3 DNA follows: TGCGCCAGCAGCTTGCTGGGACAGGGTAATGAAAAACTGTTTTTT.

The V call is TRBV5-1, the J call TRBJ2-6, with D unresolved. The CDR3 length is 14 residues. V lost 4 bases and J 2 bases, leaving 7 bases between the germline ends. From germline, CDR1 is SGHRS and CDR2 YFSETQ. The CDR3 DNA follows: TGCGCCAGCAGCCCCGTTCCTGGGGCCAACGTCCTGACTTTC. Translated, it gives CASSPVPGANVLTF.

This chain joins TRBV18 and TRBJ2-3, with D perhaps TRBD2 (6 bases). The CDR3 consists of 14 residues. V was clipped by 5 bases and J by 4 bases, with 13 bases between them. Per the germline V gene, CDR1 is KGHSH and CDR2 is LQKENI. The CDR3 DNA sequence: TGTGCCAGCTCATCGTCACTAGCTCCAGATACGCAGTATTTT. It translates to CASSSSLAPDTQYF.

This chain links TRBV10-2 with TRBJ2-7; maybe TRBD2 (5 bases). V was cut by 6 bases and J by 2 bases, with 8 bases left in between. Germline lookup yields CDR1 WSHSY and CDR2 SAAADI. The CDR3 spans 12 residues. CDR3 protein: CASRTRAYEQYF. The CDR3 DNA reads as TGCGCCAGCAGAACTAGAGCCTACGAGCAGTACTTC.

The chain combines TRBV25-1 with TRBJ1-5, with 9 bases fitting TRBD1. This CDR3 spans 13 amino acids. Germline V lookup: CDR1 MGHDK, CDR2 SYGVNS. Trimming cost V 8 bases and J 4 bases; bases outside gene matches: 3. CDR3: CASAGTGNQPQHF. CDR3 nucleotide sequence: TGTGCCAGCGCCGGGACAGGGAATCAGCCCCAGCATTTT.

The rearrangement uses TRBV30 and TRBJ1-5, with 7 nucleotides matching TRBD1. The CDR3 length is 13 residues. The germline gives CDR1 GTSNPN, CDR2 SVGIG (reference sequence). Germline trimming cut 3 bases from V and 3 bases from J; bases unmatched to any gene: 2. In DNA form, the CDR3 reads TGTGCCTGGAGACAGGGGACCAATCAGCCCCAGCATTTT. As protein: CAWRQGTNQPQHF.

This chain uses TRBV18 with TRBJ1-1, with D tentatively TRBD1 (5 bases). Looked up from germline, CDR1 is KGHSH and CDR2 is LQKENI. V lost 3 bases to trimming and J lost 5 bases, with 13 bases between them. This CDR3 is built from 14 residues. This CDR3 is CASSPGGSTTEAFF. CDR3 DNA sequence: TGTGCCAGCTCACCTGGGGGGTCTACGACTGAAGCTTTCTTT.

V usage is TRBV30 and J usage is TRBJ2-3; 7 nucleotides line up with TRBD2. Germline V CDR1 and CDR2: GTSNPN, SVGIG (reference sequence). There are 10 residues in the CDR3. J lost 8 bases, V lost 5 bases, and 1 base had no gene match. The chain's CDR3 is CAWGRGTQYF. The CDR3 bases are TGTGCCTGGGGGAGGGGTACGCAGTATTTT.

The rearrangement joins TRBV2 to TRBJ2-3; D may be TRBD2 (6 bases). The CDR3 length is 15 residues. The germline V gene encodes CDR1 SNHLY and CDR2 FYNNEI. Trimming removed 6 bases from V and 4 bases from J, with 17 bases in between. The CDR3 DNA sequence: TGTGCCAGCAGGGGCGGAACTAGCATTGCAGATACGCAGTATTTT. Encoded protein: CASRGGTSIADTQYF. The whole variable domain, filled in from reference TRBV2 and TRBJ2-3, reads EPEVTQTPSHQVTQMGQEVILRCVPISNHLYFYWYRQILGQKVEFLVSFYNNEISEKSEIFDDQFSVERPDGSNFTLKIRSTKLEDSAMYFCASRGGTSIADTQYFGPGTRLTVL.

This clone occurred once. The chain couples TRBV2 to TRBJ2-7; maybe TRBD2 (5 bases). The CDR3 contains 12 residues. Trimming removed 7 bases at V and 6 bases at J, with 13 bases between. CDR1 and CDR2 (germline): SNHLY, FYNNEI. CDR3 nucleotide sequence: TGTGCCAGCAAGCGGCTACATATCGAGCAGTACTTC. Its protein is CASKRLHIEQYF.